The sample holds one count of the clone carrying this T cell receptor (beta chain). What it binds is unknown. The use of a sample-barcoded 5' primer and a J-beta primer mix characterized a second PCR of roughly 6 to 11 cycles. Every sample produced at least 3 million CDR3-containing paired-end reads. Each CDR3 protein gets one entry after TCRdb re-called the 5' RACE reads with MiXCR. The sample has about 2 million distinct CDR3 sequences, around half seen once; the top ten hold more than 2%. These data originate in a study of blood T cells in healthy people across ages. Overall study results and limits: As age increased, TCR beta diversity per million T cells fell in a roughly linear fashion.

The CDR3 is 13 residues long. Germline V lookup: CDR1 KGHDR, CDR2 SFDVKD. V lost 4 bases to trimming and J lost 6 bases; unmatched junction nucleotides: 3. Sequenced sample: blood. V is TRBV24-1 and J is TRBJ1-2; 8 bases are shared with TRBD1. This TCR was recovered from a woman between 40 and 55 years old in good health. In DNA, the CDR3 is TGTGCCACCAGTGAGCCAGGGGGCCATGGCTACACCTTC. It specifies CATSEPGGHGYTF.